These 9 T cell receptor beta chains came from one sample sequenced in a study of blood T cell repertoires in COVID-19. TCRdb keeps only in-frame clones here, not all; method: immunoSEQ multiplex PCR. Of around 40,000 clones detected, 75% to 95% appear once; the ten largest clones hold less than 6%. The specimen was peripheral blood. Every receptor here comes from a woman of 80 years or more with acute or convalescent COVID-19.

The DNA for the CDR3 is TGTGCCAGCAGTGAATCGGGACAGGCCCCCGGTCGGGCGGGCTACACCTTC. Amino acids: CASSESGQAPGRAGYTF. The rearrangement uses TRBV25-1 and TRBJ1-2, with 8 nucleotides matching TRBD1. The CDR3 has 17 amino acids. Per the germline V gene, CDR1 is MGHDK and CDR2 is SYGVNS. Losses at the gene ends were 1 base for V and 8 bases for J; bases not matched to a gene: 15.

The chain employs TRBV18 and TRBJ2-3; D is unclear. Germline loops: CDR1 KGHSH, CDR2 LQKENI. Between the trimmed V and J ends, which lost 2 bases and 2 bases, there was a span of 5 bases. CDR3 length: 13 residues. In DNA form, the CDR3 reads TGTGCCAGCTCACCAGAGTACACAGATACGCAGTATTTT. Its protein product is CASSPEYTDTQYF.

Relative to its sample, this clone is medium-sized. The same CDR3 arises from other DNA sequences in this sample as well. This rearrangement joins TRBV6-5 to TRBJ1-2; TRBD1 might be the D (5 bases). This CDR3 is 15 amino acids long. Trimming removed 0 bases at V and 4 bases at J, with 12 bases between. CDR1 and CDR2 from the germline V gene are MNHEY and SVGAGI. The CDR3 bases are TGTGCCAGCAGTTACTCGGGGGGGGGTACCTATGGCTACACCTTC. Protein sequence: CASSYSGGGTYGYTF.

This chain joins TRBV18 and TRBJ2-2; TRBD1 agrees at 11 bases. The CDR3 loop spans 15 amino acids. The J segment lost 4 bases and the V segment lost 2 bases, leaving 0 bases of the junction unmatched. The V gene's germline CDR1 is KGHSH and CDR2 LQKENI. Here the CDR3 DNA reads TGTGCCAGCTCACCAGGGACAGGGGGCACCGGGGAGCTGTTTTTT. Encoded protein: CASSPGTGGTGELFF. The entire variable domain, with the rest obtained from reference TRBV18 and TRBJ2-2, is as follows: NAGVMQNPRHLVRRRGQEARLRCSPMKGHSHVYWYRQLPEEGLKFMVYLQKENIIDESGMPKERFSAEFPKEGPSILRIQQVVRGDSAAYFCASSPGTGGTGELFFGEGSRLTVL.

The chain has TRBV30 and TRBJ2-7, with 10 bases that match TRBD2. The trim removed 5 bases at V and 9 bases at J, leaving 13 bases unmatched. Germline-derived CDR1 and CDR2 are GTSNPN and SVGIG (reference sequence). This CDR3 contains 14 residues. The CDR3 is CAWQLAGTSPAQYF. Here the CDR3 DNA reads TGTGCCTGGCAACTAGCGGGGACTTCCCCCGCGCAGTACTTC.

The chain joins TRBV5-8 to TRBJ1-6; D is unresolved. Looked up from germline, CDR1 is SGHTS and CDR2 is YDEGEE. V was shortened by 1 base and J by 7 bases, with 9 bases between the two germline ends. This CDR3 is built from 14 residues. The DNA of the CDR3 is TGTGCCAGCAGCTTGTCCCGAGGCAATTCACCCCTCCACTTT. This translates into CASSLSRGNSPLHF.

This CDR3 reads CASMNRWGGTEAFF. CDR3 nucleotide sequence: TGTGCCAGCATGAACAGGTGGGGAGGCACTGAAGCTTTCTTT. The chain couples TRBV28 to TRBJ1-1; D may be TRBD1 (5 bases). Germline CDR1 reads MDHEN; CDR2 reads SYDVKM. Trimming took off 7 bases at V and 4 bases at J, with 16 bases between the two ends. The CDR3 length is 14 residues.

This clone was observed once. The gene calls are TRBV24-1 and TRBJ2-5; 8 bases are shared with TRBD1. Trimming removed 3 bases from V and 5 bases from J; junction bases left unmatched: 7. CDR1 is KGHDR, CDR2 SFDVKD, per germline. The CDR3 is 15 amino acids. The CDR3 DNA follows: TGTGCCACCAGTGATGCTCAGGGGGCAGGGGAGACCCAGTACTTC. Translation gives CATSDAQGAGETQYF.

This rearrangement joins TRBV3-1 (or the pseudogene TRBV3-2) to TRBJ1-2; 10 bases match TRBD1. In germline, CDR1 is LGHDT, CDR2 YNNKEL (reference sequence). This CDR3 has 14 amino acids. V lost 4 bases to trimming and J lost 7 bases; unmatched junction nucleotides: 6. The CDR3 sequence: CASSPGQGDRGYTF. CDR3 DNA: TGTGCCAGCAGCCCCGGACAGGGGGACCGTGGCTACACCTTC.